This T cell receptor (beta chain) was sequenced for a study of blood T cell repertoires in COVID-19. Clones were read by immunoSEQ multiplex PCR, and TCRdb kept only the in-frame ones, dropping some. The sample carries 70,000 to 95,000 clones, more than 80% recorded once. The TCR originated in a woman in her 70s with acute or convalescent COVID-19. The specimen sequenced was peripheral blood.

Written as DNA, the CDR3 is TGTGCCATCAGAAGACAGCTTTCGGAAAATTCACCCCTCCACTTT. Residues: CAIRRQLSENSPLHF. The rearrangement uses TRBV10-3 and TRBJ1-6; possibly TRBD1 for D (5 bases). V was cut by 6 bases and J by 7 bases, with 16 bases left in between. The germline gives CDR1 ENHRY, CDR2 SYGVKD. This CDR3 contains 15 residues.